This TCR beta chain was identified in a study of shared clonotypes between healthy human individuals. Libraries were prepared by immunoSEQ multiplex PCR; TCRdb keeps only in-frame clonotypes and omits some of them. This table holds around 600,000 clones, roughly 98% found once. CDR3 size: 13 residues. Deletions cut 4 bases from V and 1 base from J, with 7 bases between. Germline CDR1 and CDR2: SEHNR and FQNEAQ (reference sequence). General observations from the study: Although depth was large, rarefaction showed that sequencing of the sorted subsets was incomplete.

Note on this clone: Its antigen is unknown.

CD8 cells classed as naive were CD45RO-negative and positively selected for CCR7, excluding terminally differentiated effector memory CD45RA+ cells. Material: naive CD8+ T cells sorted from blood. The chain is built from TRBV7-9 and TRBJ1-1, with D uncertain. This clonotype was obtained from a man aged 30-40 years in good health. CDR3 in DNA: TGTGCCAGCAGCTCTAAGTCGAACACTGAAGCTTTCTTT. Residues: CASSSKSNTEAFF.